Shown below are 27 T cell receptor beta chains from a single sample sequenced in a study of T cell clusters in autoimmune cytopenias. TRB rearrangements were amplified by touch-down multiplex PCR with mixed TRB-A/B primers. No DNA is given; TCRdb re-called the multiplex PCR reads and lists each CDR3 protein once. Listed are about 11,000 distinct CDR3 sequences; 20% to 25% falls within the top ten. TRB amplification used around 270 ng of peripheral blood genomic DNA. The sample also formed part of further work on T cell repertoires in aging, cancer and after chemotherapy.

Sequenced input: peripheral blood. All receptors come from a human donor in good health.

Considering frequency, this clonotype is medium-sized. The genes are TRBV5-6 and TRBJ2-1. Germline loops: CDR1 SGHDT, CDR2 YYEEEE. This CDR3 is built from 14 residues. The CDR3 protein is CASSLVQLPNEQFF.

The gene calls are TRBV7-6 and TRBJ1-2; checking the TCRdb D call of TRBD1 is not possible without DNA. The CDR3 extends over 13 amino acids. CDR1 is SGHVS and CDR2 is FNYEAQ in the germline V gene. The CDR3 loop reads CASSTRGFDGYTF.

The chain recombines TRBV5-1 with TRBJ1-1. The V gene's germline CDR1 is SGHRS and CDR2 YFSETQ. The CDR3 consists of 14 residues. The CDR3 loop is CASQRRPGDTEAFF.

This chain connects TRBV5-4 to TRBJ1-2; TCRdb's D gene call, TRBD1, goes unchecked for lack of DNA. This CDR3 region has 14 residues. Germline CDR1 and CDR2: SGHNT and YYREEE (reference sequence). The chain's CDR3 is CASSATGTVYGYTF.

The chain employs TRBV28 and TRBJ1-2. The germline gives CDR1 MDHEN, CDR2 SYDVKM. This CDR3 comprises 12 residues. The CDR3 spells CASTDPLLGYTF.

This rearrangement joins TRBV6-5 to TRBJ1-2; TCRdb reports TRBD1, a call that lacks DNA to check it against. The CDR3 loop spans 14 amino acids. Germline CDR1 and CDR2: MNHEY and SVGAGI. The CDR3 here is CASSYRGGTYGYTF.

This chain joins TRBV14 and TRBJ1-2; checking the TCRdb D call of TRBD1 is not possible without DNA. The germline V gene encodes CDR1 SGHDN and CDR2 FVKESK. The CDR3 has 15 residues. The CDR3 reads CASSQPGQGGYGYTF.

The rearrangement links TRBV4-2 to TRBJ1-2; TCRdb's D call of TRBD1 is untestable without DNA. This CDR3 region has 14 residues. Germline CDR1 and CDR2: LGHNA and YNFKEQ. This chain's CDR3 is CASSQGGGGVGYTF.

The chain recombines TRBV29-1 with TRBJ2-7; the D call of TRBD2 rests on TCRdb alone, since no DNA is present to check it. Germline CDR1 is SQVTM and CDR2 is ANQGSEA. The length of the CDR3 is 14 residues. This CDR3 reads CSVEGDGPPYEQYF.

The CDR3 sequence: CASKAVNNSPLHF. The chain couples TRBV6-5 to TRBJ1-6. This CDR3 is built from 13 residues. From germline, CDR1 is MNHEY and CDR2 SVGAGI.

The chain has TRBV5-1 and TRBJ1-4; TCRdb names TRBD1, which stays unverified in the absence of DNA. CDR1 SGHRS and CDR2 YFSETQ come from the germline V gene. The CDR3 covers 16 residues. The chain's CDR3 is CASSWEPGPVNEKLFF.

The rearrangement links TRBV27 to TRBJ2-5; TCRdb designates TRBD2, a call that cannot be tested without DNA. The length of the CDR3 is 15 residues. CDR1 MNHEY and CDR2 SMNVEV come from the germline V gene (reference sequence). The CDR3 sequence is CASSLGRGGRETQYF.

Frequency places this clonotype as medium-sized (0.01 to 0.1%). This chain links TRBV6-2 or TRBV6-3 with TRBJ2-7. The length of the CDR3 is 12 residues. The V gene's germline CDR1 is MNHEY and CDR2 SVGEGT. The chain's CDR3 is CASSFGEGEQYF.

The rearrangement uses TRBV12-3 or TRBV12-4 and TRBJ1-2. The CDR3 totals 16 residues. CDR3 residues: CASSLRGRGGIYGYTF.

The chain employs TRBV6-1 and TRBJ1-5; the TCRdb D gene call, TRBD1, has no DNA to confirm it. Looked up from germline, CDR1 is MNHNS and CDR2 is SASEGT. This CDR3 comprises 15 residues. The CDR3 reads CASSGWGGSNQPQHF.

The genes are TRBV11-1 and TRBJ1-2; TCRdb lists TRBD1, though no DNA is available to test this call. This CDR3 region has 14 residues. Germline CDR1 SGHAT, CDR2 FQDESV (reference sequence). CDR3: CASRGQGNNYGYTF.

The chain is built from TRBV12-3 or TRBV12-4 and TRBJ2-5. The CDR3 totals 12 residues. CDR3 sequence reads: CASSLTQETQYF.

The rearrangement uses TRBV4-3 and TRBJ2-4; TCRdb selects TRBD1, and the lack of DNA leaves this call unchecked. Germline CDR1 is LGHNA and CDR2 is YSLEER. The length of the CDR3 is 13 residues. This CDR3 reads CASSQSGQDIQYF.

This chain's CDR3 is CASRRTSSRNEQFF. This chain links TRBV6-1 with TRBJ2-1; TCRdb indicates TRBD2, and absent DNA this call remains unverified. Germline lookup yields CDR1 MNHNS and CDR2 SASEGT. The CDR3 totals 14 residues.

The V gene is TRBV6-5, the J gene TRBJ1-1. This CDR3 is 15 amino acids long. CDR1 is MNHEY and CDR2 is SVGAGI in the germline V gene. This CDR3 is CASSSLQSSATEAFF.

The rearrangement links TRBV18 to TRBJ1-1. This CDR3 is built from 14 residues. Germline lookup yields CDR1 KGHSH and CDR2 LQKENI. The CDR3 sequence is CASSPNGGRTEAFF.

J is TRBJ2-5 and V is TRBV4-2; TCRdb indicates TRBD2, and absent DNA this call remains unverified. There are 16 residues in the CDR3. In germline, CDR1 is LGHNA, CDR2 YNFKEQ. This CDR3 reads CASSQEGRGGRATQYF.

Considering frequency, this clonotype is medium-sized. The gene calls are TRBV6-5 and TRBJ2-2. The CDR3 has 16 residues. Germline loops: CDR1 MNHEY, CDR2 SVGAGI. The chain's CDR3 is CASSYQTGANTGELFF.

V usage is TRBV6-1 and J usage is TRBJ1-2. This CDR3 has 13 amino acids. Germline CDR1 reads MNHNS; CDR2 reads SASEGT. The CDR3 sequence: CASSPAENYGYTF.

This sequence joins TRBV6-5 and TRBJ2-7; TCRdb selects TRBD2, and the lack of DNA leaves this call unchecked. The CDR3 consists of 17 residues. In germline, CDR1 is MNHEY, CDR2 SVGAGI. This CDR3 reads CASSYSGLAGGYYEQYF.

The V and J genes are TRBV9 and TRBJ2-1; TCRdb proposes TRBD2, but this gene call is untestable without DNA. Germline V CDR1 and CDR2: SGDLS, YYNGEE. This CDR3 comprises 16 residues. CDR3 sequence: CASSASLAGGLNEQFF.

The CDR3 loop is CASSYAGGSSEAFF. The chain links TRBV6-6 to TRBJ1-1. The CDR3 spans 14 residues. Germline CDR1 MNHNY, CDR2 SVGAGI (reference sequence).